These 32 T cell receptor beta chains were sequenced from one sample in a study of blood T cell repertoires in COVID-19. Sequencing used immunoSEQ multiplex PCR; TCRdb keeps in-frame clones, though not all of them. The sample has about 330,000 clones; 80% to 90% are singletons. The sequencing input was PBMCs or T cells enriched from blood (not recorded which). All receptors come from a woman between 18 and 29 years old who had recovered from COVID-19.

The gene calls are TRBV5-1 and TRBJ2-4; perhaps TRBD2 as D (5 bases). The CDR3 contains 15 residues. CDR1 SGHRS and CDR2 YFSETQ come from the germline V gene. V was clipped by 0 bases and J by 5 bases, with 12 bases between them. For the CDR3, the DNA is TGCGCCAGCAGCTTGGACACCCTCGGGGAAAACATTCAGTACTTC. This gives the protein CASSLDTLGENIQYF.

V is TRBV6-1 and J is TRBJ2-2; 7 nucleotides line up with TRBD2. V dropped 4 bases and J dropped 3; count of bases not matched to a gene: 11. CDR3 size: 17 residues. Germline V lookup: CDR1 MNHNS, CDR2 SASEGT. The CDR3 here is CASSATHGGSYTGELFF. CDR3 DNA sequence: TGTGCCAGCAGTGCCACCCACGGGGGGTCGTACACCGGGGAGCTGTTTTTT.

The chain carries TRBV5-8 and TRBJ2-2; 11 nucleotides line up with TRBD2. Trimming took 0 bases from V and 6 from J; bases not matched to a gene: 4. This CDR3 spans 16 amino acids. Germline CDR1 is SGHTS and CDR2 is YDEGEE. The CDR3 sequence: CASSLEGLAGAGELFF. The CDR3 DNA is TGTGCCAGCAGCTTGGAAGGACTAGCGGGCGCCGGGGAGCTGTTTTTT.

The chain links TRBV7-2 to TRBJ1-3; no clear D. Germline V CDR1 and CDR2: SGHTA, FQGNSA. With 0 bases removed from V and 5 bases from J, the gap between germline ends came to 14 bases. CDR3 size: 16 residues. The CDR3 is CASSLAANSLRNTIYF. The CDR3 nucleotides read TGTGCCAGCAGCTTAGCCGCGAACTCTCTGAGAAACACCATATATTTT.

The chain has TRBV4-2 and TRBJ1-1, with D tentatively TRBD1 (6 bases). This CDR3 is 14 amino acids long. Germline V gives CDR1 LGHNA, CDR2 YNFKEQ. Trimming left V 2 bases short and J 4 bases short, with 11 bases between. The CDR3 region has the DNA TGTGCCAGCAGCCAAACAGGGTCGGGCACTGAAGCTTTCTTT. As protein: CASSQTGSGTEAFF.

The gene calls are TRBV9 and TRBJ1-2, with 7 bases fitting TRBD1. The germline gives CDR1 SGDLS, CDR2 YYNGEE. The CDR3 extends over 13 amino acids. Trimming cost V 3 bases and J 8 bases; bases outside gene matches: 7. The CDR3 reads CASSAGGAWGYTF. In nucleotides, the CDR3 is TGTGCCAGCAGCGCAGGGGGAGCTTGGGGCTACACCTTC.

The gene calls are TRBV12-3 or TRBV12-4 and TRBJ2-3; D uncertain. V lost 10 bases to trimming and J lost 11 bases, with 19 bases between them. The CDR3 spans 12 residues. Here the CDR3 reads CATATRGSLQYF. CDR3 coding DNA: TGTGCCACGGCCACACGAGGAAGCTTGCAGTATTTT.

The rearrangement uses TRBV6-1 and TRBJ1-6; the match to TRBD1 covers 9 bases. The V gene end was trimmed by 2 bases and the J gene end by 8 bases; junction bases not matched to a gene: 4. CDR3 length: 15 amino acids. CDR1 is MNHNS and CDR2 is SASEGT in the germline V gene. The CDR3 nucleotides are TGTGCCAGCAGTGAAAGTGGGACAGGGTATTCACCCCTCCACTTT. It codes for CASSESGTGYSPLHF.

CDR3 nucleotide sequence: TGCGCCAGCAGCCCCCCCGCGGACGAGCAGTACTTC. It specifies CASSPPADEQYF. This chain uses TRBV5-1 with TRBJ2-7; no firm D call. The CDR3 sequence is 12 residues long. Germline lookup yields CDR1 SGHRS and CDR2 YFSETQ. V was shortened by 4 bases and J by 5 bases, with 10 bases between the two germline ends.

CDR3 DNA: TGTGCCAGCAGCGCCACGACAGGGAACTATGGCTACACCTTC. Translating gives CASSATTGNYGYTF. The rearrangement joins TRBV2 to TRBJ1-2; 7 bases match TRBD1. Germline lookup yields CDR1 SNHLY and CDR2 FYNNEI. The CDR3 extends over 14 amino acids. V shed 6 bases, J shed 2 bases, and the junction held 6 bases outside the gene matches.

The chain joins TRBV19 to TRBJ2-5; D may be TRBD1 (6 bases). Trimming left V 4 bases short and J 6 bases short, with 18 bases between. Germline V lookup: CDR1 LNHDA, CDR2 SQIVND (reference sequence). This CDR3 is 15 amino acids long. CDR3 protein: CASSTVDSPDKTQYF. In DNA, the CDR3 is TGTGCCAGTAGTACCGTGGACAGCCCCGATAAGACCCAGTACTTC.

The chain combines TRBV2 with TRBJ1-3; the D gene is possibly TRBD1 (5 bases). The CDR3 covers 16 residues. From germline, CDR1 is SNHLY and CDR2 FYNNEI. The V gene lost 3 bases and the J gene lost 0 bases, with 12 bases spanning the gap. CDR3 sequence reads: CASSDQGVISGNTIYF. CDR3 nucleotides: TGTGCCAGCAGTGATCAGGGCGTCATCTCTGGAAACACCATATATTTT.

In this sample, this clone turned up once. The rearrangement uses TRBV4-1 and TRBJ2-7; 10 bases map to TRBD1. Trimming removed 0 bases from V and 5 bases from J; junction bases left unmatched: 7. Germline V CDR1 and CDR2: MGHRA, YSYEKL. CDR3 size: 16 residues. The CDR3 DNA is TGCGCCAGCAGCCAAGAATTAAGGACAGGGGGGAACGAGCAGTACTTC. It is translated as CASSQELRTGGNEQYF.

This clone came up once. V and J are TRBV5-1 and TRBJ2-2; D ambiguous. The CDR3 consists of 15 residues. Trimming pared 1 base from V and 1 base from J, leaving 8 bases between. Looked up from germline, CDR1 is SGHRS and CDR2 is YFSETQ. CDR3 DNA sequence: TGCGCCAGCAGCTTGTTAGTAAGGAACACCGGGGAGCTGTTTTTT. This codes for CASSLLVRNTGELFF.

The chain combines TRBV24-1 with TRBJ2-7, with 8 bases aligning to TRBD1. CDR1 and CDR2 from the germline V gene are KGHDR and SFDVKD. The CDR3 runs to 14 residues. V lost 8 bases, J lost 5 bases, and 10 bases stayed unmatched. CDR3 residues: CATKPQGAQDEQYF. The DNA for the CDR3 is TGTGCCACCAAACCCCAGGGGGCGCAGGACGAGCAGTACTTC.

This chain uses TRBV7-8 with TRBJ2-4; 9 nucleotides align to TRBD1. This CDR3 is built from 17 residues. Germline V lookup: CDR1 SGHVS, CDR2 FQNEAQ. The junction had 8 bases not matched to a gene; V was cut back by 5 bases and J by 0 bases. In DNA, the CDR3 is TGTGCCAGCAGCCCCTGGACAGGGGCCTTAGCCAAAAACATTCAGTACTTC. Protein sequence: CASSPWTGALAKNIQYF.

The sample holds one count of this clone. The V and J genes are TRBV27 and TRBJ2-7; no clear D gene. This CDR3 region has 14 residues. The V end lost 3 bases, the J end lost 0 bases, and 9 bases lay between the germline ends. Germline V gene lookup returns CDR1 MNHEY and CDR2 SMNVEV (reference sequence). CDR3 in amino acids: CASSFGYSSYEQYF. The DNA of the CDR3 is TGTGCCAGCAGTTTCGGTTACAGCTCCTACGAGCAGTACTTC.

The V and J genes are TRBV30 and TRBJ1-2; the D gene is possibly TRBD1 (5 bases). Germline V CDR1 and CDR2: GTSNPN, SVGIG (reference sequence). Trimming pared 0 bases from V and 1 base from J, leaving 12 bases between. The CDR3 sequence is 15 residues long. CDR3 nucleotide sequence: TGTGCCTGGAGTGTGACAGCACTCTTTAACTATGGCTACACCTTC. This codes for CAWSVTALFNYGYTF.

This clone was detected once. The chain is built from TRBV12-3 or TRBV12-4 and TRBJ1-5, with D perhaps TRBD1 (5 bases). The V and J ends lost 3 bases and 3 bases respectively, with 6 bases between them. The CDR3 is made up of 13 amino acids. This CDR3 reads CASSLGPNQPQHF. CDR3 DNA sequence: TGTGCCAGCAGTTTGGGGCCCAATCAGCCCCAGCATTTT.

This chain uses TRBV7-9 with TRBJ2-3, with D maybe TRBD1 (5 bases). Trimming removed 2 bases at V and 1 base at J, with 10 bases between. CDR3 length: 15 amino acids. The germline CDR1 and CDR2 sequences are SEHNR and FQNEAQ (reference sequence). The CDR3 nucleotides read TGTGCCAGCAGCTTATCAATGACAGGCACAGATACGCAGTATTTT. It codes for CASSLSMTGTDTQYF.

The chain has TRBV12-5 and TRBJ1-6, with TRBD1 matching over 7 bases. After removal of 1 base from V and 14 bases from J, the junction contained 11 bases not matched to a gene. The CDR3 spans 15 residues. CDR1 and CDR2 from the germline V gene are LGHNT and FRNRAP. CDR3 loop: CASGLGQGAVGSLHF. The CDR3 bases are TGTGCTAGTGGTTTGGGACAGGGCGCCGTCGGGTCCCTCCACTTT.

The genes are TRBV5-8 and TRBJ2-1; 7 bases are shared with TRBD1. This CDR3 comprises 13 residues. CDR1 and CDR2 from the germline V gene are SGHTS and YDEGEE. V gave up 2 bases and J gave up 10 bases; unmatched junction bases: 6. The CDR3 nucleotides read TGTGCCAGCAGCTTCGGGCAGGGGGACGAGCAGTTCTTC. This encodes CASSFGQGDEQFF.

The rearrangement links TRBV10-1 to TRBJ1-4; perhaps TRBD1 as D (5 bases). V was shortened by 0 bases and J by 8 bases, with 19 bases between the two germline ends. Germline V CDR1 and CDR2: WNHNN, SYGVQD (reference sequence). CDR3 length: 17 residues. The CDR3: CASSESPGHIDGEKLFF. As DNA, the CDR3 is TGCGCCAGCAGTGAGTCGCCAGGACACATCGATGGGGAAAAACTGTTTTTT.

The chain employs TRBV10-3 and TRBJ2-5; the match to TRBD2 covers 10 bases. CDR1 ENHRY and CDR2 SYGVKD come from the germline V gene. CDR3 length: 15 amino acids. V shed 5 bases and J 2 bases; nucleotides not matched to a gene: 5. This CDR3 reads CAISRTSGWQETQYF. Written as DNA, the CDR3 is TGTGCCATCAGTCGGACTAGCGGATGGCAAGAGACCCAGTACTTC.

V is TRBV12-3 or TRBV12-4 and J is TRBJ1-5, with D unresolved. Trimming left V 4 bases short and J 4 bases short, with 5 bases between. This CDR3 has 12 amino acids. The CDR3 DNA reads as TGTGCCAGCAGTTCTCCTAATCAGCCCCAGCATTTT. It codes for CASSSPNQPQHF.

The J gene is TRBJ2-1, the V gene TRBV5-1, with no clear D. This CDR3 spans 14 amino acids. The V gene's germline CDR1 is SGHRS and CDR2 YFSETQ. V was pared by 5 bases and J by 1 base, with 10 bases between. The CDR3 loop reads CASRRPISYNEQFF. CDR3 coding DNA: TGCGCCAGCAGGCGCCCCATATCCTACAATGAGCAGTTCTTC.

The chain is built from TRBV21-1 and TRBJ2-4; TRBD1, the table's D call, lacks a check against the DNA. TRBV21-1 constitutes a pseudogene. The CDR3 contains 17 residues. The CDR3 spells CASSSQGGSLAKNIQYF. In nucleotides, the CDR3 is TGTGCCAGCAGCTCCCAGGGGGGCTCATTAGCCAAAAACATTCAGTACTTC.

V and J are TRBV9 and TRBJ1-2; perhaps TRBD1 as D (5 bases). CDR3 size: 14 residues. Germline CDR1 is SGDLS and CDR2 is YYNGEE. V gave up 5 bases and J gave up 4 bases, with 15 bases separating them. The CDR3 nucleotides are TGTGCCAGCAGTGTGACGGGGGTCCCCTATGGCTACACCTTC. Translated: CASSVTGVPYGYTF.

The CDR3 bases are TGCGCCAGCAGCCAAGACGATCGGACAGGCCGGCCCTACGAGCAGTACTTC. Its translation: CASSQDDRTGRPYEQYF. The rearrangement links TRBV4-1 to TRBJ2-7, with TRBD1 identical over 7 bases. The CDR3 covers 17 residues. The J segment lost 2 bases and the V segment lost 0 bases, leaving 10 bases of the junction unmatched. Germline V gives CDR1 MGHRA, CDR2 YSYEKL.

The CDR3 nucleotides are TGTGCCAGCAGCTTTAATCTACAGGCGACCTATGGCTACACCTTC. It translates to CASSFNLQATYGYTF. The rearrangement uses TRBV5-6 and TRBJ1-2, with D perhaps matching TRBD1 (5 bases). The germline V and J ends were trimmed by 2 bases and 4 bases, with 15 bases remaining between them. CDR3 length equals 15 residues. From germline, CDR1 is SGHDT and CDR2 YYEEEE. Complete variable domain (other parts from reference TRBV5-6 and TRBJ1-2): DAGVTQSPTHLIKTRGQQVTLRCSPKSGHDTVSWYQQALGQGPQFIFQYYEEEERQRGNFPDRFSGHQFPNYSSELNVNALLLGDSALYLCASSFNLQATYGYTFGSGTRLTVV.

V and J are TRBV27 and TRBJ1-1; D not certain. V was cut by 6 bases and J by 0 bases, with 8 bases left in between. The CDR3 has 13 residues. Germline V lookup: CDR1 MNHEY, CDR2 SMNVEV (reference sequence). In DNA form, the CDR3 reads TGTGCCAGCAGCATTTCCATGAACACTGAAGCTTTCTTT. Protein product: CASSISMNTEAFF.

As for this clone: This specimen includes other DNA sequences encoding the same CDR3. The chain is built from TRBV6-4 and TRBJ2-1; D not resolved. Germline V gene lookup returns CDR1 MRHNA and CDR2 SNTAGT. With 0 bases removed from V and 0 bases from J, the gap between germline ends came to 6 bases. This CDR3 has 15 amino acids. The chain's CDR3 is CASSDSSGSYNEQFF. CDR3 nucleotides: TGTGCCAGCAGTGACTCGTCGGGCTCCTACAATGAGCAGTTCTTC.